This T cell receptor beta chain was profiled in a study of cytomegalovirus exposure and HLA in healthy donors. Overall study results and limits: Analyses of presence/absence relied on an assumption of roughly uniform sequencing depth across donors. Association of 17,000 or so TCR beta sequences with HLA alleles was found at 0.05 false discovery rate in a later analysis.

The CDR3 is made up of 14 amino acids. Germline CDR1 is SGDLS and CDR2 is YYNGEE. Trimming took 3 bases from V and 0 from J, leaving 9 bases between them. Both 60 Vbeta primers and 13 Jbeta primers went into the PCR. The assay was immunoSEQ multiplex PCR, and TCRdb's table has in-frame clones only and misses some. The repertoire consists of 110,000 or so clones, with approximately 72% occurring once and the leading ten covering less than 2.5%. Details on this clone: The antigen is unknown.

The receptor was isolated from a man aged 25 to 40 in good health and CMV-seronegative. The source material was PBMCs. This chain uses TRBV9 with TRBJ2-5, with TRBD2 as a possible D gene (5 bases). CDR3 in amino acids: CASSAGTDQETQYF. DNA of the CDR3: TGTGCCAGCAGCGCGGGAACAGACCAAGAGACCCAGTACTTC.